This T cell receptor (beta chain) was documented in a study of shared clonotypes between healthy human individuals. This CDR3 contains 12 residues. Per germline, CDR1 MDHEN and CDR2 SYDVKM. The assay was immunoSEQ multiplex PCR, and TCRdb's table has in-frame clones only and misses some. Of 2 million to 2.5 million clones listed, 93% are singletons. Sequencing was carried out using naive CD4+ T cells from PBMCs. Subset meaning: CD45RA+ positively selected. The chain uses TRBV28 and TRBJ1-5; D remains unclear. The origin of this receptor is a man between 18 and 35 years old in good health. Some clones in this sample may be carry-over from other donors' samples. The CDR3 region has the DNA TGTGCGGGGTCCTGGGGAAATCAGCCCCAGCATTTT. Residues: CAGSWGNQPQHF.